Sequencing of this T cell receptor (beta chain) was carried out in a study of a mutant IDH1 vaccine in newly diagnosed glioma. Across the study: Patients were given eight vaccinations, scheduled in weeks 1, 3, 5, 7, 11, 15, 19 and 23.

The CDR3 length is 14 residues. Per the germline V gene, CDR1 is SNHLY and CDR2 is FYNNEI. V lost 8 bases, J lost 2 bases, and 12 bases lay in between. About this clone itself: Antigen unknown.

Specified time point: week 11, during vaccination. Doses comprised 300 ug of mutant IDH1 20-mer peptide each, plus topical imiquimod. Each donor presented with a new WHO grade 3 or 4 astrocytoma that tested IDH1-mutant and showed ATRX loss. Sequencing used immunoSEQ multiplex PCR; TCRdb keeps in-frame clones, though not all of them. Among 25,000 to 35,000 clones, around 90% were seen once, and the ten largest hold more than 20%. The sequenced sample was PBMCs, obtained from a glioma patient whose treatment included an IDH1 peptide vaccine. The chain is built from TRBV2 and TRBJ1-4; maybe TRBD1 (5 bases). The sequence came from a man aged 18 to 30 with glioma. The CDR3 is CASANGGTNEKLFF. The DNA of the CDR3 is TGTGCCAGCGCCAATGGGGGGACTAATGAAAAACTGTTTTTT.